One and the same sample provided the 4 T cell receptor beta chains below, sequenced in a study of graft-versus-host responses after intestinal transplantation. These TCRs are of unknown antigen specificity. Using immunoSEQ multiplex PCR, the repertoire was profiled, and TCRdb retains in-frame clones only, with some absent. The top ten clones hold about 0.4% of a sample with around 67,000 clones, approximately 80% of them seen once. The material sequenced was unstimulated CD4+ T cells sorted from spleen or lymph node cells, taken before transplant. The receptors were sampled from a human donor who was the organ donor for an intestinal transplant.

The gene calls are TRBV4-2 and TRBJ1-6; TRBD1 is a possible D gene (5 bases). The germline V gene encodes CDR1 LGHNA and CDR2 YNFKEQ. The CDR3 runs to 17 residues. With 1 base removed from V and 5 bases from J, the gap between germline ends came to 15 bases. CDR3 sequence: CASSQVSTRADNSPLHF. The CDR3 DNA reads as TGTGCCAGCAGCCAAGTTAGCACCAGGGCCGATAATTCACCCCTCCACTTT.

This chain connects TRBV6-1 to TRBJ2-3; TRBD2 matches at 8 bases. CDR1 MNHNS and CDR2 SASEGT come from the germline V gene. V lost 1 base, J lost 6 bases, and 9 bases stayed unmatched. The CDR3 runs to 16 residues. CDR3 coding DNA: TGTGCCAGCAGTGAAGAATTAGCGGGGTTTCGTGATACGCAGTATTTT. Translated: CASSEELAGFRDTQYF.

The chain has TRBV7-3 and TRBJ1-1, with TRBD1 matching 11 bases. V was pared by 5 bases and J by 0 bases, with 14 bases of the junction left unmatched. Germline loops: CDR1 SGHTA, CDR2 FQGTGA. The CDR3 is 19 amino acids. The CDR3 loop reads CASSPTGQGASLVNTEAFF. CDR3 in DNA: TGTGCCAGCAGCCCGACTGGACAGGGGGCCTCCTTGGTGAACACTGAAGCTTTCTTT.

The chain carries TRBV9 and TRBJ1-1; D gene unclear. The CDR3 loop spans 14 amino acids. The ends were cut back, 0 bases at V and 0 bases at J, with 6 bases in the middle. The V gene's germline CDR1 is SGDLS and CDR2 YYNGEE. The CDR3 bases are TGTGCCAGCAGCGTAGGAGTCATGAACACTGAAGCTTTCTTT. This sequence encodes CASSVGVMNTEAFF.